This TCR beta chain was obtained from a study of T cell responses to AZD1222 COVID-19 vaccine. Study-wide context: Timing groups of about 4 and about 12 weeks for second doses were pooled.

The CDR3 is 15 amino acids. After removal of 3 bases from V and 2 bases from J, the junction contained 2 bases not matched to a gene. CDR1 and CDR2 (germline): SGHRS, YFSETQ. Study-wide findings and caveats: Vaccine-associated CD4 TCRs ranged over spike, dominating at 160-218 and 743-854. The study reported that nearly half of spike-specific TCRs target unmutated variant regions.

A remark on this clone: Antigen specificity is unknown.

Measured with immunoSEQ multiplex PCR; TCRdb has only the in-frame clones, and not every one. The sample consists of about 120,000 clones, around 85% of them appearing once. V gene TRBV5-1 combines with J gene TRBJ2-7; 13 bases are shared with TRBD2. The specimen comprised peripheral blood, sampled on day 0 of AZD1222 vaccination. This TCR came from an adult in good health. CDR3 in amino acids: CASSSGTSGTYEQYF. The CDR3 DNA reads TGCGCCAGCAGCTCCGGGACTAGCGGGACCTACGAGCAGTACTTC.